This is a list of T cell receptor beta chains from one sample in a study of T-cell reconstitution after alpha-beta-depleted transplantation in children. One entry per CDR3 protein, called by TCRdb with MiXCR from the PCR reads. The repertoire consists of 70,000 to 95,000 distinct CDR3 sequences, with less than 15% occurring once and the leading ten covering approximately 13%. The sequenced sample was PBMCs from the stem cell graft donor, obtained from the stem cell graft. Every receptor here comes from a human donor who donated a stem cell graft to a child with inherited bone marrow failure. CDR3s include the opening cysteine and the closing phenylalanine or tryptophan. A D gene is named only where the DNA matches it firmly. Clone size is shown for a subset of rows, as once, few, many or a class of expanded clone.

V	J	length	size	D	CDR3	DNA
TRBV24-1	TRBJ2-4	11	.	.	CATIRTNIQYF	TGTGCCACCATTAGGACAAACATTCAGTACTTC
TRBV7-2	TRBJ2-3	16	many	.	CASSSGKGVLTDTQYF	TGTGCCAGCAGCTCGGGAAAGGGGGTCCTTACAGATACGCAGTATTTT
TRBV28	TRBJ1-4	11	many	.	CASSLYEKLFF	TGTGCCAGCAGTTTGTATGAAAAACTGTTTTTT
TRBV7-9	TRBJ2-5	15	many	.	CASSLGPSLQETQYF	TGTGCCAGCAGCTTAGGGCCCAGCCTCCAAGAGACCCAGTACTTC
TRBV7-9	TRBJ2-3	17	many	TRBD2	CASNLWPGLAEVDTQYF	TGTGCCAGCAACTTATGGCCGGGACTAGCGGAGGTAGATACGCAGTATTTT
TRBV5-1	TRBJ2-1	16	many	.	CASRPPEDRSYNEQFF	TGCGCCAGCCGCCCCCCGGAGGATCGCTCCTACAATGAGCAGTTCTTC
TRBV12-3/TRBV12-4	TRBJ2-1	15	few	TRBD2	CASSLSGRAVNEQFF	TGTGCCAGCAGTCTTAGCGGGAGGGCCGTTAATGAGCAGTTCTTC
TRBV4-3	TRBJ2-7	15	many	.	CASSRGTADPYEQYF	TGCGCCAGCAGCCGCGGGACAGCCGACCCCTACGAGCAGTACTTC
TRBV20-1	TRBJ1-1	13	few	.	CSALRRSNTEAFF	TGCAGTGCCCTGCGACGGTCGAACACTGAAGCTTTCTTT
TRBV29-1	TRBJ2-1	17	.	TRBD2	CSVEARLAGPYYNEQFF	TGCAGCGTTGAAGCGAGACTAGCGGGCCCCTACTACAATGAGCAGTTCTTC
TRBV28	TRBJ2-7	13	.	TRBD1	CASTPGTVYEQYF	TGTGCCAGCACCCCCGGGACAGTTTACGAGCAGTACTTC
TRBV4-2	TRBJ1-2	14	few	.	CASSPRGGDYGYTF	TGTGCCAGCAGCCCCCGAGGGGGTGACTATGGCTACACCTTC
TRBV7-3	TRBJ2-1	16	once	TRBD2	CASSRSSGSPYNEQFF	TGTGCCAGCAGCCGGTCTAGCGGGAGTCCCTACAATGAGCAGTTCTTC
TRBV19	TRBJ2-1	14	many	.	CASALWGDGNEQFF	TGTGCCAGTGCGTTATGGGGTGATGGCAATGAGCAGTTCTTC
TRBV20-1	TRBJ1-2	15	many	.	CSARDFREANYGYTF	TGCAGTGCTAGAGATTTTAGAGAAGCTAACTATGGCTACACCTTC
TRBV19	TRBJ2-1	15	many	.	CASSMWGSSYNEQFF	TGTGCCAGTAGTATGTGGGGGAGTTCCTACAATGAGCAGTTCTTC
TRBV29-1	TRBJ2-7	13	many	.	CSVSNPWGYEQYF	TGCAGCGTTAGTAACCCGTGGGGCTACGAGCAGTACTTC
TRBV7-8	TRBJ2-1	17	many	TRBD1	CASSLVRDRVRYNEQFF	TGTGCCAGCAGCTTAGTCCGGGACAGGGTCCGCTACAATGAGCAGTTCTTC
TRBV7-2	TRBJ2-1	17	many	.	CASRLGVGQLGSDEQFF	TGTGCCAGCAGGCTTGGGGTGGGCCAGCTCGGGAGCGATGAGCAGTTCTTC
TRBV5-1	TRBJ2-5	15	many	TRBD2	CASSRYGGGAETQYF	TGCGCCAGCAGCCGGTATGGCGGGGGGGCTGAGACCCAGTACTTC
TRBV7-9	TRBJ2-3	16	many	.	CASSSGTLVSTDTQYF	TGTGCCAGCAGCTCTGGAACCCTGGTGAGCACAGATACGCAGTATTTT
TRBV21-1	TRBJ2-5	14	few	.	CASSNRRSGETQYF	TGTGCCAGCAGCAACCGTCGATCTGGAGAGACCCAGTACTTC
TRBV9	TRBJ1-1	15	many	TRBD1	CASSAGQARSTEAFF	TGTGCCAGCAGCGCGGGACAGGCGAGAAGCACTGAAGCTTTCTTT
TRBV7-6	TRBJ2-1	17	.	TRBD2	CASSRGPSGRSYNEQFF	TGTGCCAGCAGCAGGGGGCCTAGCGGGAGATCCTACAATGAGCAGTTCTTC
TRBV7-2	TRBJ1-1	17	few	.	CASSLVGGRGMNTEAFF	TGTGCCAGCAGCTTAGTGGGTGGCAGAGGAATGAACACTGAAGCTTTCTTT
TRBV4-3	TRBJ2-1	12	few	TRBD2	CASSHFRGGQFF	TGCGCCAGCAGCCATTTCCGGGGGGGACAGTTCTTC
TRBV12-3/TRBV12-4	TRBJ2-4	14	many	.	CASSLREGKNIQYF	TGTGCCAGCAGCCTAAGAGAAGGGAAAAACATTCAGTACTTC
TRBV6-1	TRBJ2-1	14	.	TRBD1	CASSRDRGLNEQFF	TGTGCCAGCAGCAGGGACAGGGGGCTCAATGAGCAGTTCTTC
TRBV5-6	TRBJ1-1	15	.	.	CASSTLQTGNTEAFF	TGTGCCAGCAGCACACTACAGACGGGGAACACTGAAGCTTTCTTT